A selection of T cell receptor beta chains follows, all from one sample in a study of response to subunit inactivated influenza vaccine. MiXCR, run by TCRdb on the RT-PCR reads, gives a single entry per CDR3 protein. The top ten clones hold 9.5% to 13% of a sample with about 780,000 distinct CDR3 sequences, around 18% of them seen once. The source was PBMCs from blood, collected 5 days after vaccination. The receptors derive from a man in his forties or fifties who received an inactivated influenza vaccine. The CDR3 runs from the conserved cysteine through the conserved F or W. A D gene is named only where the DNA matches it firmly. Clone size is stated in some rows and not others, as once, few, many or a class when expanded.

.	.	TRBJ1-5	TRBV20-1	CSARDFRDGTYSNQPQHF	TGCAGTGCTAGAGATTTTAGAGACGGAACCTATAGCAATCAGCCCCAGCATTTT
.	TRBD2	TRBJ2-2	TRBV15	CATSLTSGPYRELFF	TGTGCCACCAGCCTTACTAGCGGGCCTTACAGGGAGCTGTTTTTT
many	.	TRBJ2-2	TRBV6-1	CASSGPGTGELFF	TGTGCCAGCAGTGGACCTGGCACCGGGGAGCTGTTTTTT
.	.	TRBJ2-7	TRBV20-1	CSASHPDQPYEQYF	TGCAGTGCTAGCCATCCAGACCAACCCTACGAGCAGTACTTC
few	.	TRBJ2-4	TRBV20-1	CSARDKAKNIQYF	TGCAGTGCTAGGGACAAAGCCAAAAACATTCAGTACTTC
.	TRBD1	TRBJ2-5	TRBV29-1	CSVETGTECFF	TGCAGCGTTGAGACAGGGACGGAGTGTTTCTTC
few	.	TRBJ2-2	TRBV5-1	CASSPHETGELFF	TGCGCCAGCAGCCCTCACGAGACCGGGGAGCTGTTTTTT
few	.	TRBJ2-1	TRBV20-1	CSAMKLYNEQFF	TGCAGTGCTATGAAGTTATACAATGAGCAGTTCTTC
once	TRBD1	TRBJ1-4	TRBV5-1	CASSRGQGRDEKLFF	TGCGCCAGCAGCCGCGGACAGGGGCGCGATGAAAAACTGTTTTTT
few	.	TRBJ1-1	TRBV29-1	CSVEDLGMVTEAFF	TGCAGCGTTGAAGATCTGGGGATGGTTACTGAAGCTTTCTTT
few	.	TRBJ2-1	TRBV4-1	CASSQGGGVGYNEQFF	TGCGCCAGCAGCCAAGGAGGCGGGGTGGGCTACAATGAGCAGTTCTTC
.	TRBD1	TRBJ1-5	TRBV20-1	CSAKGTGDQPQHF	TGCAGTGCCAAAGGGACAGGCGATCAGCCCCAGCATTTT
many	.	TRBJ2-7	TRBV6-1	CASSPGQISYEQYF	TGTGCCAGCAGTCCTGGACAGATCTCCTACGAGCAGTACTTC
.	.	TRBJ2-7	TRBV4-1	CASSHGDGRGAGPLYEQYF	TGCGCCAGCAGCCACGGAGACGGTAGGGGGGCAGGCCCACTATACGAGCAGTACTTC
few	.	TRBJ1-6	TRBV12-3/TRBV12-4	CASSPGDRVLHF	TGTGCCAGCAGTCCGGGGGACCGGGTCCTCCACTTT
few	.	TRBJ2-2	TRBV18	CASSPWRANTGELFF	TGTGCCAGCTCACCGTGGCGGGCGAACACCGGGGAGCTGTTTTTT
few	.	TRBJ2-7	TRBV13	CASIKSRDFTPYEQYF	TGTGCCAGCATCAAGAGCCGGGACTTCACTCCCTACGAGCAGTACTTC
many	TRBD1	TRBJ2-7	TRBV12-3/TRBV12-4	CASSPFRDRVYEQYF	TGTGCCAGCAGTCCATTCCGGGACAGGGTTTACGAGCAGTACTTC
.	TRBD1	TRBJ2-6	TRBV6-2/TRBV6-3	CASRRTGQAYRSGANVLTF	TGTGCCAGCAGAAGAACAGGACAGGCCTACCGCTCTGGGGCCAACGTCCTGACTTTC
few	.	TRBJ2-2	TRBV7-9	CASSPPYTTGELFF	TGTGCCAGCAGCCCCCCCTACACGACCGGGGAGCTGTTTTTT
.	.	TRBJ2-7	TRBV23-1	CASSQEIWAEQYF	TGCGCCAGCAGTCAAGAGATATGGGCCGAGCAGTACTTC
.	.	TRBJ2-5	TRBV20-1	CSARSGRITQETQYF	TGCAGTGCTAGATCCGGAAGGATAACCCAAGAGACCCAGTACTTC
.	.	TRBJ2-7	TRBV7-9	CASSRAREVAEQYF	TGTGCCAGCAGCCGCGCCAGGGAGGTAGCCGAGCAGTACTTC
few	.	TRBJ2-1	TRBV7-8	CASSLGIGQHNNEQFF	TGTGCCAGCAGCTTAGGGATTGGACAGCATAACAATGAGCAGTTCTTC
few	.	TRBJ2-3	TRBV12-3/TRBV12-4	CASSTSGASTDTQYF	TGTGCCAGCAGTACCAGTGGTGCTAGCACAGATACGCAGTATTTT
.	TRBD1	TRBJ1-6	TRBV12-3/TRBV12-4	CASSLGDRGRSPLHF	TGTGCCAGCAGTTTAGGCGACAGGGGGAGATCACCCCTCCACTTT
.	.	TRBJ2-2	TRBV7-7	CASSPTGTNTGELFF	TGTGCTAGCAGCCCCACCGGGACGAACACCGGGGAGCTGTTTTTT
few	TRBD2	TRBJ2-1	TRBV24-1	CATSDPGTSGRGVGQFF	TGTGCCACCAGTGATCCTGGGACTAGCGGGAGGGGGGTTGGGCAGTTCTTC
few	.	TRBJ2-1	TRBV10-3	CAISESTRFNEQFF	TGTGCCATCAGTGAGTCGACTAGGTTCAATGAGCAGTTCTTC
few	.	TRBJ1-1	TRBV10-3	CAIRRERAEAFF	TGTGCCATCAGGCGAGAAAGAGCTGAAGCTTTCTTT
.	.	TRBJ2-3	TRBV12-3/TRBV12-4	CASSDFRRDADTQYF	TGTGCCAGCAGTGACTTTCGGCGGGACGCAGATACGCAGTATTTT
.	TRBD2	TRBJ2-6	TRBV6-2/TRBV6-3	CASIPKGLAGGSGANVLTF	TGTGCCAGCATTCCAAAAGGACTAGCGGGAGGTTCTGGGGCCAACGTCCTGACTTTC
.	.	TRBJ2-7	TRBV6-5	CASSYSGQTFSYEQYF	TGTGCCAGCAGTTACTCTGGACAGACCTTCTCCTACGAGCAGTACTTC
few	.	TRBJ1-1	TRBV20-1	CSASVSASRAEAFF	TGCAGTGCTAGTGTTTCTGCATCCAGGGCTGAAGCTTTCTTT
few	TRBD1	TRBJ1-1	TRBV5-1	CASSPDRVAEAFF	TGCGCCAGCAGCCCTGACAGGGTGGCTGAAGCTTTCTTT
many	.	TRBJ1-1	TRBV20-1	CSVGGDRRGEAFF	TGCAGTGTGGGCGGAGACAGAAGGGGTGAAGCTTTCTTT
.	TRBD2	TRBJ2-7	TRBV11-2	CASKGLGSYEQYF	TGTGCCAGCAAGGGACTAGGTAGCTACGAGCAGTACTTC
few	.	TRBJ1-1	TRBV6-1	CASSERAGWNTEAFF	TGTGCCAGCAGTGAACGGGCAGGGTGGAACACTGAAGCTTTCTTT
.	TRBD2	TRBJ2-1	TRBV27	CASSLKRGRRGSSYNEQFF	TGTGCCAGCAGTTTAAAGCGGGGTCGTAGGGGAAGCTCCTACAATGAGCAGTTCTTC
.	.	TRBJ1-1	TRBV12-3/TRBV12-4	CASRRGGVNTEAFF	TGTGCCAGCAGGAGAGGTGGGGTGAACACTGAAGCTTTCTTT
few	.	TRBJ2-2	TRBV6-1	CASTGAWRGGELFF	TGTGCCAGCACCGGGGCATGGAGAGGCGGGGAGCTGTTTTTT
many	TRBD2	TRBJ2-7	TRBV12-3/TRBV12-4	CASSFGLAGVSYEQYF	TGTGCCAGCAGTTTTGGGCTAGCGGGTGTCTCCTACGAGCAGTACTTC
.	TRBD1	TRBJ2-5	TRBV6-1	CASRSGQGGAETQYF	TGTGCCAGCAGATCGGGACAGGGTGGAGCAGAGACCCAGTACTTC
.	.	TRBJ2-3	TRBV18	CASSPRAGARGDTQYF	TGTGCCAGCTCACCACGAGCAGGGGCCCGGGGAGATACGCAGTATTTT
.	.	TRBJ2-7	TRBV7-2	CAGSPRGGGEQYF	TGTGCCGGCAGTCCGAGGGGCGGAGGCGAGCAGTACTTC
.	TRBD2	TRBJ2-7	TRBV6-5	CASSYALAGVYEQYF	TGTGCCAGCAGTTACGCACTAGCGGGAGTCTACGAGCAGTACTTC
.	TRBD2	TRBJ2-1	TRBV7-6	CASSGRAYNEQFF	TGTGCCAGCAGCGGGAGGGCCTACAATGAGCAGTTCTTC
many	.	TRBJ2-7	TRBV12-3/TRBV12-4	CASNRGSSYEQYF	TGTGCCAGCAACCGGGGGAGCTCCTACGAGCAGTACTTC